Described below is a single T cell receptor (beta chain) sequence and its context. This sample is drawn from a study of T cell changes during pregnancy in multiple sclerosis. The J segment lost 7 bases and the V segment lost 2 bases, leaving 4 bases of the junction unmatched. Germline V gene data show CDR1 as MNHEY and CDR2 as SVGAGI. The CDR3 contains 13 residues. Measured with immunoSEQ multiplex PCR; TCRdb has only the in-frame clones, and not every one. Among some 41,000 clones listed, roughly 93% were seen once. This specimen consisted of CD8+ T cells from peripheral blood mononuclear cells, obtained in the third trimester of pregnancy. The V call is TRBV6-5, the J call TRBJ1-2, with 7 positions matching TRBD1. The origin of this receptor is a female donor with multiple sclerosis, enrolled in a pregnancy study. CDR3 nucleotides: TGTGCCAGCAGTTACGGAGGGGGCGCTGGCTACACCTTC. The encoded protein is CASSYGGGAGYTF.